Listed below are T cell receptor beta chains from one sample, sequenced in a study of T cell responses to AZD1222 COVID-19 vaccine. Some clones are missing from TCRdb's copy, which holds only in-frame ones; the method was immunoSEQ multiplex PCR. There are some 120,000 clones in the sample; roughly 93% occur only once, and 0.75% to 0.95% lies in the top ten. The sequences come from peripheral blood, collected on day 0 of AZD1222 vaccination. The receptors come from an adult in good health. The CDR3 runs from the conserved cysteine through the conserved F or W. Fields, in order: D gene, clone size, V gene, J gene, CDR3 DNA, CDR3 protein. A D gene is named only where the DNA matches it firmly. Only some rows state a clone size, as once, few, many or a class for expanded clones.

D: TRBD2
size: NA
V: TRBV30
J: TRBJ2-5
DNA: TGTGCCTGCTCCAGCCTAGCGGGGGGGGAACAAGAGACCCAGTACTTC
CDR3: CACSSLAGGEQETQYF

D: NA
size: NA
V: TRBV15
J: TRBJ2-7
DNA: TGTGCCACCAGCAAACCGGCCTCAACCTACGAGCAGTACTTC
CDR3: CATSKPASTYEQYF

D: TRBD2
size: few
V: TRBV4-2
J: TRBJ2-1
DNA: TGTGCCAGCAGCCAAGAGGTCAATAGCGGGGGGCACAATGAGCAGTTCTTC
CDR3: CASSQEVNSGGHNEQFF

D: TRBD1
size: NA
V: TRBV20-1
J: TRBJ2-7
DNA: TGCAGTGCCACGACAGGGGTCGAGCAGTACTTC
CDR3: CSATTGVEQYF

D: NA
size: NA
V: TRBV19
J: TRBJ2-2
DNA: TGTGCCAGTAGTACGCGACAGGACACCGGGGAGCTGTTTTTT
CDR3: CASSTRQDTGELFF

D: TRBD1
size: NA
V: TRBV6-1
J: TRBJ1-2
DNA: TGTGCCAGCAGTGATTGGACAGGGCCTAACTATGGCTACACCTTC
CDR3: CASSDWTGPNYGYTF

D: NA
size: NA
V: TRBV2
J: TRBJ2-7
DNA: TGTGCCAGCAGTGAGGAGGGCAGCTCCTACGAGCAGTACTTC
CDR3: CASSEEGSSYEQYF

D: TRBD1
size: NA
V: TRBV4-1
J: TRBJ1-2
DNA: TGCGCCAGCAGCCAGGAACCGGGACAGCTTACTAACTATGGCTACACCTTC
CDR3: CASSQEPGQLTNYGYTF

D: NA
size: NA
V: TRBV3-1/TRBV3-2
J: TRBJ2-5
DNA: TGTGCCAGCAGCGCCAGGGGACAAGAGACCCAGTACTTC
CDR3: CASSARGQETQYF

D: NA
size: NA
V: TRBV12-3/TRBV12-4
J: TRBJ1-5
DNA: TGTGCCAGCAGCCCTACAACAGCTCAGCCCCAGCATTTT
CDR3: CASSPTTAQPQHF

D: NA
size: NA
V: TRBV6-2/TRBV6-3
J: TRBJ1-5
DNA: TGTGCCAGCAGTGGCTACTTGACAGATCAGCCCCAGCATTTT
CDR3: CASSGYLTDQPQHF

D: TRBD2
size: NA
V: TRBV10-2
J: TRBJ2-3
DNA: TGCGCCAGCACCCGGGGGGGCTTTATCACAGATACGCAGTATTTT
CDR3: CASTRGGFITDTQYF

D: NA
size: NA
V: TRBV7-9
J: TRBJ2-3
DNA: TGTGCCAGCAGCGCCGTGGGGGGGCGGGCAGATACGCAGTATTTT
CDR3: CASSAVGGRADTQYF

D: TRBD1
size: NA
V: TRBV5-1
J: TRBJ2-2
DNA: TGCGCCAGCAGCTTGGAGGGACAGGGGGACATGGGGGAGCTGTTTTTT
CDR3: CASSLEGQGDMGELFF

D: NA
size: NA
V: TRBV4-2
J: TRBJ1-2
DNA: TGTGCCAGCAGCCAAGCGAGGGTGAGGGATGGCTACACCTTC
CDR3: CASSQARVRDGYTF